The clone carrying this TCR beta chain was seen a handful of times. Original processing methods: Amplification with reference gene primers provided the estimates of nucleated cell counts. This table comes from immunoSEQ multiplex PCR, and its TCRdb copy is limited to in-frame clones, with some not included. D and trimming come from the DNA, and the V and J calls and clone size come from that table. The table lists around 73,000 clones, 80% to 85% of them singletons, with around 28% in the top ten. The sample originates from a study of blood T cell repertoires in COVID-19. Study in general: Researchers got acute and convalescent COVID-19 samples from the United States, Italy and Spain. The cDNA or gDNA used as material had been derived from T cells, B-cell-depleted T cells, or PBMCs.

The CDR3 has 18 amino acids. Germline CDR1 is SEHNR and CDR2 is FQNEAQ (reference sequence). The V gene end was trimmed by 0 bases and the J gene end by 5 bases; junction bases not matched to a gene: 13. This TCR was recovered from a human donor in a cohort sampled during active COVID-19. The chain employs TRBV7-9 and TRBJ1-2; 9 bases line up with TRBD1. Sequenced: peripheral blood. In nucleotides, the CDR3 is TGTGCCAGCAGCTTAGCGGGACAGGGACCCGGATCCACTTATGGCTACACCTTC. It is translated as CASSLAGQGPGSTYGYTF.